The clone carrying this T cell receptor (beta chain) occurred a few times. These data originate in a study of CD8+ T cells in alopecia areata. cDNA prepared by RNA extraction and subsequent reverse transcription served as the template for sequencing. Produced via immunoSEQ multiplex PCR; TCRdb's table is partial and in-frame only. The sample lists over 150,000 clones; roughly 60% were seen once. In germline, CDR1 is SNHLY, CDR2 FYNNEI. The CDR3 runs 13 residues. V was shortened by 6 bases and J by 6 bases, with 12 bases between the two germline ends. Peripheral blood, together with lesional scalp punch biopsies, was collected from alopecia areata patients.

This TCR derives from a human donor with alopecia areata. Sequenced material: CD4+ T cells sorted from blood, taken at week 0. The chain is built from TRBV2 and TRBJ1-5, with no clear D. CDR3 region: CASSKIVGQPQHF. CDR3 DNA sequence: TGTGCCAGCAGCAAAATCGTGGGTCAGCCCCAGCATTTT.